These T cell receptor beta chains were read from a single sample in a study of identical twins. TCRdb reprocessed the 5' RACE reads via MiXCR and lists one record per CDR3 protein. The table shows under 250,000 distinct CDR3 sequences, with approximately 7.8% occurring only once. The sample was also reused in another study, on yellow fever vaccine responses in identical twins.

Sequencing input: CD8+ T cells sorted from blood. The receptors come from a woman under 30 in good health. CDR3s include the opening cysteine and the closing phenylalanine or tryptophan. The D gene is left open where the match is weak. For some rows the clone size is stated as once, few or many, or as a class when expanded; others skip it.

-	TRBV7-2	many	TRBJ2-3	CASSLDLGYTQYF	TGTGCCAGCAGCTTAGATCTCGGCTATACGCAGTATTTT
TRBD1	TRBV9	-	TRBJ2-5	CASSGGDRQETQYF	TGTGCCAGCAGCGGGGGGGACAGGCAAGAGACCCAGTACTTC
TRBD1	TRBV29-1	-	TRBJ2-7	CSVEGTGPTYEQYF	TGCAGCGTTGAAGGGACAGGGCCCACCTACGAGCAGTACTTC
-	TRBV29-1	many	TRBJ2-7	CSVEARSGSSISPNYEQYF	TGCAGCGTTGAAGCCCGGAGCGGCAGTTCCATAAGTCCTAACTACGAGCAGTACTTC
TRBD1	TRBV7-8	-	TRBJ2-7	CASSNETGGHEQYF	TGTGCCAGCAGCAATGAGACAGGGGGCCACGAGCAGTACTTC
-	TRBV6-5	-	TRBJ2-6	CASSYEPSGANVLTF	TGTGCCAGCAGTTACGAGCCCTCTGGGGCCAACGTCCTGACTTTC
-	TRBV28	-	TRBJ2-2	CASSLRAATGELFF	TGTGCCAGCAGTTTACGGGCGGCCACCGGGGAGCTGTTTTTT
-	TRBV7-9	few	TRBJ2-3	CASSARRDTQYF	TGTGCCAGCAGCGCCCGCCGGGATACGCAGTATTTT
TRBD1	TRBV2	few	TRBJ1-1	CASSERDRELNTEAFF	TGTGCCAGCAGCGAACGGGACAGGGAGCTGAACACTGAAGCTTTCTTT
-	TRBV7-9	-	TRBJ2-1	CASSLGRASSYNEQFF	TGTGCCAGCAGCTTAGGAAGAGCGAGCTCCTACAATGAGCAGTTCTTC
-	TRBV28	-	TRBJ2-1	CASSLLGQINEQFF	TGTGCCAGCAGTCTACTGGGCCAAATCAATGAGCAGTTCTTC
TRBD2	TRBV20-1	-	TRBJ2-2	CSATGLETNTGELFF	TGCAGTGCCACGGGACTAGAAACGAACACCGGGGAGCTGTTTTTT
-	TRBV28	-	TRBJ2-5	CASRPQGSRETQYF	TGTGCCAGCAGACCTCAGGGGTCAAGAGAGACCCAGTACTTC
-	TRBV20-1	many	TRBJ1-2	CSARRDSYYGYTF	TGCAGTGCTCGACGGGATTCTTACTATGGCTACACCTTC
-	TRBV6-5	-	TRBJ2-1	CASSYSRFSSYNEQFF	TGTGCCAGCAGTTACTCGAGATTCTCCTCCTACAATGAGCAGTTCTTC
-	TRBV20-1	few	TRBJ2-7	CSARGSVDVGTYEQYF	TGCAGTGCTAGAGGATCGGTGGACGTGGGGACCTACGAGCAGTACTTC
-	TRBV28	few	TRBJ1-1	CASSLQGPEAFF	TGTGCCAGCAGTTTACAGGGCCCAGAAGCTTTCTTT
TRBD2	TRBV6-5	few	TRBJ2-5	CASSNHGAGGPEGETQYF	TGTGCCAGCAGTAACCACGGGGCGGGAGGGCCGGAGGGAGAGACCCAGTACTTC
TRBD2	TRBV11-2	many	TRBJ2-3	CASSLESAGAYTDTQYF	TGTGCCAGCAGCTTAGAGTCGGCGGGAGCATACACAGATACGCAGTATTTT
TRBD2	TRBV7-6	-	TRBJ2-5	CASSPPSGLAEIRETQYF	TGTGCCAGCAGCCCCCCCTCGGGACTAGCGGAGATCCGAGAGACCCAGTACTTC
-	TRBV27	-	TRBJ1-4	CASSLRGRWTEKLFF	TGTGCCAGCAGTTTACGGGGCCGGTGGACCGAAAAACTGTTTTTT
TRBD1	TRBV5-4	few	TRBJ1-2	CASSSYPTGSNYGYTF	TGTGCCAGCAGCAGTTACCCGACAGGGAGTAACTATGGCTACACCTTC
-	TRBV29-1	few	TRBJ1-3	CSVEGGSGNTIYF	TGCAGCGTCGAAGGGGGCTCTGGAAACACCATATATTTT
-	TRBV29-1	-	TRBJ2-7	CSVEDLWEQYF	TGCAGCGTTGAAGATCTGTGGGAGCAGTACTTC
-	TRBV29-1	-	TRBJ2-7	CSVEDLGQGYEQYF	TGCAGCGTTGAAGATCTTGGTCAGGGCTACGAGCAGTACTTC
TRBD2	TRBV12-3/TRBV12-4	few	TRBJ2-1	CASSQSGSSYNEQFF	TGTGCCAGCAGCCAAAGCGGGAGTTCCTACAATGAGCAGTTCTTC
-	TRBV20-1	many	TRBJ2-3	CSARALGGDTQYF	TGCAGTGCTAGAGCTTTGGGTGGGGATACGCAGTATTTT
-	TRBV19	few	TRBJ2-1	CASSIDPAHYNEQFF	TGTGCCAGTAGTATAGATCCGGCTCATTACAATGAGCAGTTCTTC
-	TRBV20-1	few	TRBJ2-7	CSARVGGGRTYEQYF	TGCAGTGCTAGAGTGGGGGGCGGAAGAACCTACGAGCAGTACTTC
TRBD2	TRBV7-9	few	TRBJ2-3	CASRPVWRERTDTQYF	TGTGCCAGCAGACCAGTCTGGCGGGAGCGCACAGATACGCAGTATTTT